This T cell receptor (beta chain) was identified during a study of identifying expanded T cells in peripheral blood (dated by TCRdb to between 2018 and 2021). Regarding the complete study: Technical replicates were generated by sequencing separate aliquots of the same genomic DNA pool, with four replicates compared pairwise. What the research found in general, with its limitations: For all healthy donors, the variance in clone template counts between two-week samples rose significantly as total template count increased. Across all healthy-donor time intervals, the beta-binomial model significantly lowered both the number of clones called differentially abundant and the false-positive rate. Between technical replicates the binomial model flagged roughly 1.1 differentially abundant clones, whereas over around 2 weeks the binomial model flagged about 16.4 and over about 4 weeks around 19. It was expected by the authors that biological variance in healthy repertoires might increase further over much longer intervals, such as months to years.

TCRbeta CDR3 regions were profiled by bias-controlled multiplex PCR amplification of genomic DNA with the immunoSEQ Assay. In the paper's pipeline: To quantify the absolute abundance of each unique TCRbeta CDR3 region, the sequences were collapsed and filtered. Differential abundance was assessed using a binomial (Fisher-equivalent) model and a beta-binomial model in which time-dependent variance fitted from healthy donors was added. Clones with fewer than 5 combined templates were excluded, and clones with Benjamini-Hochberg FDR below 0.01 were called differentially abundant. In the beta-binomial model, variance was expressed as a function of the total template count across the two samples, in the form v = (b*log(k)+a)^2. TCRdb provides this immuneACCESS table in a form limited to in-frame rearrangements. Some clones are lacking; in checked studies, under half of them reflect an unresolved V gene, and why the rest are absent is not known. Clonal size and the V and J genes are those of that table, whereas D and trimming came from the DNA. The sample records approximately 94,000 clones, over 70% of which are singletons. Just over 5.5% of the sample is in the top ten clones.

During the collection period, no immune events, such as infections, were documented for the healthy donors. Healthy-donor blood repertoires served as a training cohort to calibrate time-dependent variance in a beta-binomial model of T-cell clone differential abundance. The training cohort included 10 healthy donors, of whom 3 were female and 7 were male. On average the donors were about 40 years old, and their ages spanned roughly 29 to 64 years. Whole blood was collected from each healthy donor at three time points spaced two to three weeks apart and obtained from a commercial supplier. For immunosequencing, genomic DNA was extracted from whole blood that had not been sorted. Based on the germline V gene (reference sequence), the CDR1 and CDR2 sequences are LNHDA and SQIVND. V drops 1 base and J drops 4 bases, leaving 14 bases in between. The CDR3 runs 15 residues from the cysteine to the phenylalanine. The CDR3 DNA has 45 bases and is translated from base 1.

About this clone itself: This receptor's antigen is unknown. Within one base of it there is no much larger clone, and no base qualities were kept.

The receptor was derived from a person between 18 and 75 years old in good health. Rearrangement joined TRBV19 to TRBJ2-7, with a tentative D gene TRBD2 over 6 matching bases. Sequencing was performed on blood. This receptor has the CDR3 CASSIVSGGAYEQYF. In nucleotides, the sequence is TGTGCCAGTAGTATAGTGAGCGGAGGGGCTTACGAGCAGTACTTC.